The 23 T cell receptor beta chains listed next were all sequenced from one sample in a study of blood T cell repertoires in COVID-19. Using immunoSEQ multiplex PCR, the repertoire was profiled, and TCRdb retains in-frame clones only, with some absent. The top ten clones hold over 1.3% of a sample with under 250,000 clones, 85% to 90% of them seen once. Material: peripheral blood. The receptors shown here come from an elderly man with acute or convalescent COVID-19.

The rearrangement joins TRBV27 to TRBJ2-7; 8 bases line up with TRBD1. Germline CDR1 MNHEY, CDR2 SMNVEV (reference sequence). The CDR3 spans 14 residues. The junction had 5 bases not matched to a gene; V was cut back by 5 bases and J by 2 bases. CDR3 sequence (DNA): TGTGCCAGCAGTGCGGGACAGGCCACCTACGAGCAGTACTTC. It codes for CASSAGQATYEQYF.

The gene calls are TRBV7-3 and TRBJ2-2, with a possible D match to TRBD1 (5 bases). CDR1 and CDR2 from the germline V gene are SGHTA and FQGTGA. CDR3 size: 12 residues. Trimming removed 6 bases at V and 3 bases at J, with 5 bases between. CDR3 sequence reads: CASRGDTGELFF. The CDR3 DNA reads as TGTGCCAGCAGAGGGGACACCGGGGAGCTGTTTTTT.

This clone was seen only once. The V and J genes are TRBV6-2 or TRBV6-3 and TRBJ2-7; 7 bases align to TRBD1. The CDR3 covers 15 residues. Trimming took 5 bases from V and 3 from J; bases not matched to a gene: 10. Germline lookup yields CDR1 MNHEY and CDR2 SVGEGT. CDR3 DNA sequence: TGTGCCAGCAGTCTCCAGGACAGGTTGGGCTACGAGCAGTACTTC. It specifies CASSLQDRLGYEQYF.

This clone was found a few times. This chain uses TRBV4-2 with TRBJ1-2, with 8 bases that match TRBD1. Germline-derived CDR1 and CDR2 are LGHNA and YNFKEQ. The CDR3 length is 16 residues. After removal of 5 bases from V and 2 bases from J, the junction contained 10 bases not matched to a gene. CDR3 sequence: CASSFIRDRTNYGYTF. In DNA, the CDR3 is TGTGCCAGCAGCTTTATCCGGGACAGGACGAACTATGGCTACACCTTC.

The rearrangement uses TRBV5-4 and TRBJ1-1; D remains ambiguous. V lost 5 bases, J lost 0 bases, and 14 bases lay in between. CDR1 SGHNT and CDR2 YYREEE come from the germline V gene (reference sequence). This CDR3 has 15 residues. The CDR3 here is CASRDRRRVNTEAFF. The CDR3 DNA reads TGTGCCAGCAGGGATCGGAGGAGAGTGAACACTGAAGCTTTCTTT. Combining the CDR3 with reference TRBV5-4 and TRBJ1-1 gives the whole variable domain ETGVTQSPTHLIKTRGQQVTLRCSSQSGHNTVSWYQQALGQGPQFIFQYYREEENGRGNFPPRFSGLQFPNYSSELNVNALELDDSALYLCASRDRRRVNTEAFFGQGTRLTVV.

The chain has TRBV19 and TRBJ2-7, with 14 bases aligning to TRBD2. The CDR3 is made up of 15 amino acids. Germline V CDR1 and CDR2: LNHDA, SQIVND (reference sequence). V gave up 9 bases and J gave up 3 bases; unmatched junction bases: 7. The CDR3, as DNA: TGTGCCAGCAAATCCGGGACTAGCGGGAGCTACGAGCAGTACTTC. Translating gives CASKSGTSGSYEQYF.

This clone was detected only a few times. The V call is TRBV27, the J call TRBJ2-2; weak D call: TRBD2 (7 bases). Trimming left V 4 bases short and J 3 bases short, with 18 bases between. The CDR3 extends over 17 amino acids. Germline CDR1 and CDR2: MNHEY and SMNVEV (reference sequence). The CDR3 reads CASSWSGGGGYTGELFF. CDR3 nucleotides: TGTGCCAGCAGTTGGTCCGGAGGGGGAGGGTACACCGGGGAGCTGTTTTTT.

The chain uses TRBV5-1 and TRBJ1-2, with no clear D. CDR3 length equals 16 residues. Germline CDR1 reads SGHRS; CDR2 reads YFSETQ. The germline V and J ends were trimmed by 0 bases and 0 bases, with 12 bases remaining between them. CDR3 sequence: CASSLEWGGTNYGYTF. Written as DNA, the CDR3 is TGCGCCAGCAGCTTGGAGTGGGGAGGGACTAACTATGGCTACACCTTC.

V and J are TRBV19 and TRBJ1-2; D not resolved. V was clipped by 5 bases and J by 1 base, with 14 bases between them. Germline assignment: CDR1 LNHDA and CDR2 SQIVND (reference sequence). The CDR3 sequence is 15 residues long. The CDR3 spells CASSGRRVLNYGYTF. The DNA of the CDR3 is TGTGCCAGTAGTGGCCGTCGTGTGCTTAACTATGGCTACACCTTC.

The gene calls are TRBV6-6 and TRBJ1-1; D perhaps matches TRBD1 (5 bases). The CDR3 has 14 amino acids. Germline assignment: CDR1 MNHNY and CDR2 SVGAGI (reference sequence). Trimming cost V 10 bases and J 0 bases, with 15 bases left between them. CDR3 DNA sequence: TGTGCCACCACCCGTGGGGGGGTGAACACTGAAGCTTTCTTT. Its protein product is CATTRGGVNTEAFF.

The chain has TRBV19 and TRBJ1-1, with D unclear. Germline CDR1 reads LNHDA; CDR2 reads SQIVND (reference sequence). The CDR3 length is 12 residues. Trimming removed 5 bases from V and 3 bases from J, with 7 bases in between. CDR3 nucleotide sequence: TGTGCCAGTAGTTTCACATACACTGAAGCTTTCTTT. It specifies CASSFTYTEAFF.

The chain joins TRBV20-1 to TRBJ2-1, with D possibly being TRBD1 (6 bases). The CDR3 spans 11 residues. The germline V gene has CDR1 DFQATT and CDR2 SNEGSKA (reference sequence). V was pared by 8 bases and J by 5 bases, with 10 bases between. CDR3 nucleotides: TGCAGTTCCAGGGGAGACAATGAGCAGTTCTTC. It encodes CSSRGDNEQFF.

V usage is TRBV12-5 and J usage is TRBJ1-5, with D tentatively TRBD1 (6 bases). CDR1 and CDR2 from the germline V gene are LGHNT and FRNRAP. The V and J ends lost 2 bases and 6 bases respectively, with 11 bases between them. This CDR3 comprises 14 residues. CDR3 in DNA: TGTGCTAGTGGTTTGACAGGGAACGGTCAGCCCCAGCATTTT. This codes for CASGLTGNGQPQHF.

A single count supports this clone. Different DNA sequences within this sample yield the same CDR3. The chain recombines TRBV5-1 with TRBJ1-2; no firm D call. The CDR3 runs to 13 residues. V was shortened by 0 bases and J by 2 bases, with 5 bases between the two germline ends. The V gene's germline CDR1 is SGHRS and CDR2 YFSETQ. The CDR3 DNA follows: TGCGCCAGCAGCTTGGAGACAAACTATGGCTACACCTTC. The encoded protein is CASSLETNYGYTF.

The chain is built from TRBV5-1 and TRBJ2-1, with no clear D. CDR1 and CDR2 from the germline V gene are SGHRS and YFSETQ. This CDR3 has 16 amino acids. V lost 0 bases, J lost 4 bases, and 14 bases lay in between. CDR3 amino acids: CASSLAVNIVYNEQFF. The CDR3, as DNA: TGCGCCAGCAGCTTGGCCGTGAATATAGTGTACAATGAGCAGTTCTTC. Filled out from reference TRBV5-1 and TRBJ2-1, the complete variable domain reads KAGVTQTPRYLIKTRGQQVTLSCSPISGHRSVSWYQQTPGQGLQFLFEYFSETQRNKGNFPGRFSGRQFSNSRSEMNVSTLELGDSALYLCASSLAVNIVYNEQFFGPGTRLTVL.

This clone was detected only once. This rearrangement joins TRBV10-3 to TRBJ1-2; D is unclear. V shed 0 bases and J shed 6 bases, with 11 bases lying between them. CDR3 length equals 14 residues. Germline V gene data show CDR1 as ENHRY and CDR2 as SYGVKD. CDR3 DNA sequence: TGTGCCATCAGTGAGTCGGCGGCGGGAGATGGCTACACCTTC. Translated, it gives CAISESAAGDGYTF.

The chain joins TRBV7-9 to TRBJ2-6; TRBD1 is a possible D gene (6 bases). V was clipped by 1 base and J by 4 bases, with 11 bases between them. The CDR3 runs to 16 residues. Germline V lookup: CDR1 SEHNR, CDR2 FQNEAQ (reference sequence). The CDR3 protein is CASSLGRGPGANVLTF. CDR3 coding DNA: TGTGCCAGCAGCTTAGGCAGGGGACCGGGGGCCAACGTCCTGACTTTC.

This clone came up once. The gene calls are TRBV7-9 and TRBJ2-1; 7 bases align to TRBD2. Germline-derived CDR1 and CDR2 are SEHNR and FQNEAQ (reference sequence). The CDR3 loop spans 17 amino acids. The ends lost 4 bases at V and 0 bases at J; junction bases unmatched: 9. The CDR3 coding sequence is TGTGCCAGCAGCTCGCTACTAGCGTCTAGCTCCTACAATGAGCAGTTCTTC. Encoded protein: CASSSLLASSSYNEQFF.

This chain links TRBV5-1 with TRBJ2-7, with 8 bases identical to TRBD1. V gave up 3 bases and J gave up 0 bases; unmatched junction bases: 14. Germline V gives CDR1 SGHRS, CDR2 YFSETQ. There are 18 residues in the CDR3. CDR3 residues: CASSSNPQGAAFSYEQYF. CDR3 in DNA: TGCGCCAGCAGCTCTAACCCTCAGGGGGCCGCTTTCTCCTACGAGCAGTACTTC. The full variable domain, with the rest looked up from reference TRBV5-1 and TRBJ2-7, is KAGVTQTPRYLIKTRGQQVTLSCSPISGHRSVSWYQQTPGQGLQFLFEYFSETQRNKGNFPGRFSGRQFSNSRSEMNVSTLELGDSALYLCASSSNPQGAAFSYEQYFGPGTRLTVT.

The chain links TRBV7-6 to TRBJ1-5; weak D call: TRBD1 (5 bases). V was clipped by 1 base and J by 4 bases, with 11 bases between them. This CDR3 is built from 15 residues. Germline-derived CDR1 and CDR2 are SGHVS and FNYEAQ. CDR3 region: CASSLGGLGNQPQHF. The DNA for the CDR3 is TGTGCCAGCAGCTTAGGGGGCTTGGGAAATCAGCCCCAGCATTTT.

The CDR3 here is CASSQAGSSQETQYF. The CDR3 nucleotides read TGTGCCAGCAGCCAAGCCGGGTCCAGCCAAGAGACCCAGTACTTC. V usage is TRBV4-2 and J usage is TRBJ2-5, with no clear D. V was cut by 1 base and J by 1 base, with 10 bases left in between. The CDR3 sequence is 15 residues long. Looked up from germline, CDR1 is LGHNA and CDR2 is YNFKEQ.

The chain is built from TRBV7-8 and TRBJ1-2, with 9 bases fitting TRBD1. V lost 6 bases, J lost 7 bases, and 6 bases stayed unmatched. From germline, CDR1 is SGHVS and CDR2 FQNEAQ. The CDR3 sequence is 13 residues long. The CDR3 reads CASSSPGQGGYTF. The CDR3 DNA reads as TGTGCCAGCAGTAGTCCGGGACAGGGTGGCTACACCTTC. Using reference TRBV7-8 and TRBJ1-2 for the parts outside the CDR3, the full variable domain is GAGVSQSPRYKVAKRGQDVALRCDPISGHVSLFWYQQALGQGPEFLTYFQNEAQLDKSGLPSDRFFAERPEGSVSTLKIQRTQQEDSAVYLCASSSPGQGGYTFGSGTRLTVV.

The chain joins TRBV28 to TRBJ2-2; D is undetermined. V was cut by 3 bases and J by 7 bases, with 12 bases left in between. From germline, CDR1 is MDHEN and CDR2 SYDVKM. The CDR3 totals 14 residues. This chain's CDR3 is CASSFMVRVGELFF. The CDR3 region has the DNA TGTGCCAGCAGTTTCATGGTACGGGTCGGGGAGCTGTTTTTT.